This TCR beta chain was recovered during a study of CD8 T cells in ankylosing spondylitis. Germline CDR1 is SGHRS and CDR2 is YFSETQ. The CDR3 sequence is 15 residues long. TCRdb re-derived calls from the 5' RACE reads in MiXCR, one entry per CDR3 protein. The sample lists over 150,000 distinct CDR3 sequences; roughly 12% were seen once. A remark on this clonotype: A junction boundary mismatches the germline segment, possibly from a read error.

The sequence derives from a male donor with ankylosing spondylitis or in good health (not recorded which). The V gene is TRBV5-1, the J gene TRBJ2-1, with D hard to call. The sample taken for sequencing was blood, either unsorted or a sorted T cell fraction (not recorded which). CDR3 DNA: TGCGCCAGCCGCTTCGAAGTAGGCCATTACAATGAGCAGTTCTTC. Its translation is CASRFEVGHYNEQFF. Based on the CDR3 plus reference TRBV5-1 and TRBJ2-1, the full variable domain is KAGVTQTPRYLIKTRGQQVTLSCSPISGHRSVSWYQQTPGQGLQFLFEYFSETQRNKGNFPGRFSGRQFSNSRSEMNVSTLELGDSALYLCASRFEVGHYNEQFFGPGTRLTVL.